These 23 T cell receptor beta chains were all obtained from the same sample, sequenced in a study of cytomegalovirus exposure and HLA in healthy donors. Vbeta (60) and Jbeta (13) primers were used in the PCR. TCRdb's copy holds only in-frame clones and misses some; the assay was immunoSEQ multiplex PCR. The table has about 160,000 clones, 85% seen once; the top ten hold 1%. Sequenced sample: PBMCs. Receptor source: a boy between 2 and 10 years old in good health and CMV-seronegative.

This chain connects TRBV11-2 to TRBJ1-2; no clear D. Trimming removed 0 bases at V and 4 bases at J, with 24 bases between. The CDR3 loop spans 19 amino acids. CDR1 is SGHAT and CDR2 is FQNNGV in the germline V gene. The CDR3 protein is CASSLDRGRNQPIAYGYTF. CDR3 in DNA: TGTGCCAGCAGCTTAGATCGAGGCAGAAATCAACCCATAGCCTATGGCTACACCTTC.

The gene calls are TRBV6-1 and TRBJ2-7; 14 bases agree with TRBD2. The CDR3 covers 15 residues. Trimming removed 9 bases from V and 5 bases from J; junction bases left unmatched: 9. Per the germline V gene, CDR1 is MNHNS and CDR2 is SASEGT. CDR3 amino acids: CASSTGTSGSHEQYF. Here the CDR3 DNA reads TGTGCCAGTTCCACCGGGACTAGCGGGAGTCACGAGCAGTACTTC.

The chain carries TRBV10-3 and TRBJ2-7, with a weak D call TRBD1 (6 bases). Germline V CDR1 and CDR2: ENHRY, SYGVKD. V lost 5 bases to trimming and J lost 1 base, with 9 bases between them. CDR3 length equals 13 residues. The CDR3 DNA reads as TGTGCCATCAGTCCGGGACAATCCTACGAGCAGTACTTC. It yields the protein CAISPGQSYEQYF.

The chain joins TRBV11-2 to TRBJ2-1, with a tentative D call TRBD2 (6 bases). Germline V gives CDR1 SGHAT, CDR2 FQNNGV. The CDR3 sequence is 15 residues long. V gave up 4 bases and J gave up 4 bases, with 14 bases separating them. The CDR3 here is CASSSQTSWYNEQFF. As DNA, the CDR3 is TGTGCCAGCAGCTCTCAGACTAGTTGGTACAATGAGCAGTTCTTC.

The chain is built from TRBV6-5 and TRBJ1-2; 7 bases align to TRBD1. Germline values: CDR1 MNHEY, CDR2 SVGAGI. The CDR3 runs 15 residues. Unmatched junction bases numbered 17, after V lost 6 bases and J lost 10 bases. CDR3 in DNA: TGTGCCAGCAGATACCCCGGGAAAGGGGGCGCTGACTACACCTTC. Residues: CASRYPGKGGADYTF.

The gene calls are TRBV19 and TRBJ1-5; the D is unclear. V was trimmed by 5 bases and J by 6 bases, leaving 11 bases between them. The CDR3 extends over 13 amino acids. The germline CDR1 and CDR2 sequences are LNHDA and SQIVND (reference sequence). The CDR3 region has the DNA TGTGCCAGTAGTTTCAGTATCCGTCAGCCCCAGCATTTT. This gives the protein CASSFSIRQPQHF.

The chain uses TRBV30 and TRBJ2-1; 7 bases are shared with TRBD1. CDR1 and CDR2 from the germline V gene are GTSNPN and SVGIG (reference sequence). Germline trimming cut 1 base from V and 4 bases from J; bases unmatched to any gene: 10. CDR3 length: 16 amino acids. CDR3 residues: CAWSAVEGDSYNEQFF. For the CDR3, the DNA is TGTGCCTGGAGTGCAGTCGAGGGGGACAGTTACAATGAGCAGTTCTTC.

The rearrangement links TRBV28 to TRBJ2-3; 11 bases fit TRBD2. Germline CDR1 is MDHEN and CDR2 is SYDVKM. V lost 5 bases to trimming and J lost 4 bases; unmatched junction nucleotides: 5. The CDR3 runs to 15 residues. CDR3 region: CASSVLAGGPDTQYF. As DNA, the CDR3 is TGTGCCAGCAGTGTCTTAGCGGGAGGGCCAGATACGCAGTATTTT.

The chain employs TRBV11-3 and TRBJ2-7; TRBD1 matches 7 bases. This CDR3 contains 14 residues. Germline-derived CDR1 and CDR2 are SGHNT and YENEEA. V shed 3 bases and J 3 bases; nucleotides not matched to a gene: 5. The chain's CDR3 is CASSFQGVNYEQYV. The CDR3, as DNA: TGTGCCAGCAGCTTTCAGGGGGTAAACTACGAGCAGTACGTC.

The gene calls are TRBV20-1 and TRBJ1-2; D remains unclear. The CDR3 covers 10 residues. V dropped 6 bases and J dropped 4 bases, with 6 bases sitting between them. From germline, CDR1 is DFQATT and CDR2 SNEGSKA (reference sequence). The CDR3 loop reads CSAIAYGYTF. Written as DNA, the CDR3 is TGCAGTGCGATAGCCTATGGCTACACCTTC.

V gene TRBV28 combines with J gene TRBJ1-2; unclear D gene. The CDR3 runs 12 residues. CDR1 is MDHEN, CDR2 SYDVKM, per germline. The V and J ends lost 6 bases and 4 bases respectively, with 9 bases between them. The CDR3 region has the DNA TGTGCCAGCAGACCAGACTCCTATGGCTACACCTTC. Encoded protein: CASRPDSYGYTF.

A note on this clone: One end of the junction fails to match germline, which may point to a read error. This chain connects TRBV7-9 to TRBJ2-2, with a tentative D call TRBD2 (5 bases). This CDR3 has 15 residues. CDR1 is SEHNR and CDR2 is FQNEAQ in the germline V gene (reference sequence). CDR3 protein: CSSSLGRGGGGELFF. The CDR3, as DNA: TGTTCCAGCAGCTTAGGACGAGGCGGAGGCGGGGAGCTGTTTTTT.

The J gene is TRBJ2-6, the V gene TRBV7-2; the D gene is possibly TRBD1 (6 bases). Per the germline V gene, CDR1 is SGHTA and CDR2 is FQGNSA. The germline V and J ends were trimmed by 5 bases and 0 bases, with 11 bases remaining between them. The CDR3 runs 16 residues. The CDR3 reads CASSPGHHSGANVLTF. CDR3 DNA sequence: TGTGCCAGCAGCCCGGGACACCACTCTGGGGCCAACGTCCTGACTTTC.

The chain joins TRBV7-9 to TRBJ2-2, with a weak D call TRBD2 (7 bases). Germline lookup yields CDR1 SEHNR and CDR2 FQNEAQ (reference sequence). The CDR3 has 15 amino acids. The germline V and J ends were trimmed by 5 bases and 2 bases, with 12 bases remaining between them. DNA for the CDR3: TGTGCCAGCAGCGCGCGGGGGCCCAACACCGGGGAGCTGTTTTTT. Translated: CASSARGPNTGELFF.

The sample holds a few counts of this clone. The rearrangement links TRBV18 to TRBJ1-2; a weak D match, TRBD1 (5 bases). The germline V gene has CDR1 KGHSH and CDR2 LQKENI. The CDR3 extends over 14 amino acids. V was clipped by 4 bases and J by 5 bases, with 14 bases between them. The CDR3 nucleotides are TGTGCCAGCTCACAACAACAGGAAGAGTATGGCTACACCTTC. It yields the protein CASSQQQEEYGYTF.

The table lists this clone with a few counts. CDR3 sequence: CASSSLLAGGTYF. CDR3 nucleotide sequence: TGTGCCAGCAGTTCACTACTAGCGGGAGGGACGTACTTC. The chain carries TRBV28 and TRBJ2-5; TRBD2 agrees at 13 bases. The J segment lost 13 bases and the V segment lost 4 bases, leaving 6 bases of the junction unmatched. The germline V gene encodes CDR1 MDHEN and CDR2 SYDVKM. The CDR3 is 13 amino acids.

J is TRBJ1-5 and V is TRBV6-5; D is possibly TRBD1 (5 bases). V lost 6 bases and J lost 4, with 16 bases in between. Looked up from germline, CDR1 is MNHEY and CDR2 is SVGAGI. The CDR3 is 15 amino acids. CDR3 in amino acids: CASRPTRGVNQPQHF. CDR3 DNA: TGTGCCAGCAGACCCACCCGGGGGGTTAATCAGCCCCAGCATTTT.

Comment on this clone: Other DNA sequences in this sample translate to the same CDR3. The chain couples TRBV27 to TRBJ2-7, with 7 nucleotides matching TRBD1. The CDR3 runs 12 residues. J was trimmed by 6 bases and V by 5 bases; bases with no gene match: 4. CDR1 is MNHEY and CDR2 is SMNVEV in the germline V gene (reference sequence). CDR3 in DNA: TGTGCCAGCAGTCGACAGGGACGCGAGCAGTACTTC. Protein sequence: CASSRQGREQYF.

This clone has only one observation. The J gene is TRBJ2-2, the V gene TRBV7-9; 8 bases line up with TRBD2. The trim removed 5 bases at V and 2 bases at J, leaving 10 bases unmatched. This CDR3 has 17 amino acids. Germline assignment: CDR1 SEHNR and CDR2 FQNEAQ (reference sequence). The CDR3 spells CASSPQRSGSNTGELFF. The CDR3 nucleotides read TGTGCCAGCAGCCCCCAGAGGAGCGGGAGTAACACCGGGGAGCTGTTTTTT.

J is TRBJ1-1 and V is TRBV27; 9 nucleotides align to TRBD1. Trimming cost V 1 base and J 3 bases; bases outside gene matches: 6. CDR3 length equals 16 residues. Germline V CDR1 and CDR2: MNHEY, SMNVEV (reference sequence). The CDR3 loop is CASSLWGQGRDTEAFF. The CDR3 DNA follows: TGTGCCAGCAGTTTATGGGGACAGGGTAGGGACACTGAAGCTTTCTTT.

This clone was seen more than once but under ten times. The chain links TRBV5-6 to TRBJ2-1; perhaps TRBD1 as D (6 bases). V gave up 3 bases and J gave up 0 bases, with 16 bases separating them. CDR1 SGHDT and CDR2 YYEEEE come from the germline V gene. This CDR3 is 17 amino acids long. CDR3 in DNA: TGTGCCAGCAGCTCCTACGGGTACAGGGTCTCCTACAATGAGCAGTTCTTC. Translation: CASSSYGYRVSYNEQFF.

This chain joins TRBV19 and TRBJ1-2; weak D call: TRBD1 (6 bases). The CDR3 length is 13 residues. Trimming shortened V by 7 bases and J by 8 bases, and 17 bases separated the two germline ends. Per the germline V gene, CDR1 is LNHDA and CDR2 is SQIVND (reference sequence). For the CDR3, the DNA is TGTGCCAGTACCCGAGAGGGGGGGAAAGGCTACACCTTC. Amino acids: CASTREGGKGYTF.

CDR3 bases: TGTGCCAGCAGGAGGACAGGGCAAAATTCACCCCTCCACTTT. It specifies CASRRTGQNSPLHF. The rearrangement links TRBV6-5 to TRBJ1-6, with 8 bases matching TRBD1. The CDR3 has 14 amino acids. The V segment lost 6 bases and the J segment 7 bases; nucleotides outside the gene matches: 5. The germline CDR1 and CDR2 sequences are MNHEY and SVGAGI.